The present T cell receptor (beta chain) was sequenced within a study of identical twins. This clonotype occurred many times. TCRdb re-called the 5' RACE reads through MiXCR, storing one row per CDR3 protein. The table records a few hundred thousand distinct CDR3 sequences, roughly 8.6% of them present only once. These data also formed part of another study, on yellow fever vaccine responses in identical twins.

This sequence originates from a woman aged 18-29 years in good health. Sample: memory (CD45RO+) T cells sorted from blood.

CDR3 residues: CSAVAGGSTDTQYF. The CDR3 DNA reads TGCAGTGCGGTAGCGGGGGGGAGCACAGATACGCAGTATTTT. The rearrangement uses TRBV20-1 and TRBJ2-3, with 11 bases matching TRBD2. Trimming cost V 6 bases and J 0 bases; bases outside gene matches: 2. Germline V gene sequence: CDR1 DFQATT, CDR2 SNEGSKA (reference sequence). CDR3 length: 14 residues.